The source of this T cell receptor beta chain is a study of identical twins. In the case of this clonotype: Its antigen is undetermined.

CDR1 SGHRS and CDR2 YFSETQ come from the germline V gene. With V trimmed by 4 bases and J by 0 bases, 8 bases remained unmatched. This CDR3 is 16 amino acids long. Whole-study findings and limits: Models underestimated out-of-frame TCR alpha sharing in monozygotic twins.

Carrying unique molecular identifiers, the cDNA also gained a universal primer site through template switching. TCRdb re-called the 5' RACE reads through MiXCR, storing one row per CDR3 protein. The table has a few hundred thousand distinct CDR3 sequences, approximately 16% seen once; the top ten hold nearly 0.45%. Healthy Caucasians made up all donors. These same data were also listed under a study on yellow fever vaccine responses in identical twins.

The rearrangement joins TRBV5-1 to TRBJ2-7; TRBD1 matches at 9 bases. Sequences were obtained from CD4+ T cells sorted from blood. This clonotype originated in a woman younger than 35 in good health. The CDR3 coding sequence is TGCGCCAGCAGCCACATCGGGACAGGGCGCTCCTACGAGCAGTACTTC. It is translated as CASSHIGTGRSYEQYF.